A single sample gave rise to the 9 T cell receptor beta chains below, sequenced in a study of blood T cells in healthy people across ages. Combining a sample-barcoded 5' primer with a J-beta primer mix, a second PCR ran for roughly 7 to 12 cycles. One entry per CDR3 protein, called by TCRdb with MiXCR from the 5' RACE reads. Among roughly 800,000 distinct CDR3 sequences listed, more than 45% were seen once. The material sequenced was blood. All receptors derive from a man aged 25-40 years in good health.

This clonotype showed up just a few times. This rearrangement joins TRBV6-6 to TRBJ2-5; either TRBD1 or TRBD2 may fit D (5 bases each). The germline V gene has CDR1 MNHNY and CDR2 SVGAGI (reference sequence). The V and J ends lost 10 bases and 5 bases respectively, with 11 bases between them. CDR3 length: 11 residues. CDR3 region: CAIRQRETQYF. The DNA for the CDR3 is TGTGCCATCAGACAGCGGGAGACCCAGTACTTC.

This chain joins TRBV5-1 and TRBJ2-5; D ambiguous. V was clipped by 4 bases and J by 0 bases, with 10 bases between them. Germline-derived CDR1 and CDR2 are SGHRS and YFSETQ. The CDR3 has 14 amino acids. In DNA form, the CDR3 reads TGCGCCAGCAGCAACGGCGGTCACCAAGAGACCCAGTACTTC. Protein: CASSNGGHQETQYF. Full variable domain (outside the CDR3, taken from reference TRBV5-1 and TRBJ2-5): KAGVTQTPRYLIKTRGQQVTLSCSPISGHRSVSWYQQTPGQGLQFLFEYFSETQRNKGNFPGRFSGRQFSNSRSEMNVSTLELGDSALYLCASSNGGHQETQYFGPGTRLLVL.

This clonotype was observed a few times. The chain joins TRBV29-1 to TRBJ2-3; 7 bases match TRBD1. This CDR3 spans 17 amino acids. CDR1 and CDR2 (germline): SQVTM, ANQGSEA. The J segment lost 3 bases and the V segment lost 1 base, leaving 13 bases of the junction unmatched. CDR3 in DNA: TGCAGCGTTGAAGGGGAAACAGGGGTGGTGGGTACAGATACGCAGTATTTT. Protein: CSVEGETGVVGTDTQYF.

J is TRBJ2-5 and V is TRBV12-3 or TRBV12-4; D remains ambiguous. V was pared by 7 bases and J by 5 bases, with 14 bases between. This CDR3 has 13 amino acids. The CDR3 nucleotides read TGTGCCAGCAAACCCCCACACGGGGAGACCCAGTACTTC. Amino acids: CASKPPHGETQYF.

This chain joins TRBV20-1 and TRBJ2-7; no definite D call. There are 13 residues in the CDR3. Germline lookup yields CDR1 DFQATT and CDR2 SNEGSKA (reference sequence). V was cut by 6 bases and J by 0 bases, with 12 bases left in between. CDR3 amino acids: CSAKTPRSYEQYF. The CDR3 coding sequence is TGCAGTGCAAAGACACCCCGCTCCTACGAGCAGTACTTC.

The V and J genes are TRBV12-3 or TRBV12-4 and TRBJ1-2, with D unclear. This CDR3 has 12 residues. V lost 3 bases and J 8 bases, leaving 10 bases between the germline ends. The CDR3 DNA follows: TGTGCCAGCAGTTTCCGTCCCCGCGGCTACACCTTC. Its protein product is CASSFRPRGYTF.

V is TRBV15 and J is TRBJ2-1, with D maybe TRBD1 (6 bases). This CDR3 is 14 amino acids long. CDR1 LNHNV and CDR2 YYDKDF come from the germline V gene (reference sequence). Between the trimmed V and J ends, which lost 2 bases and 3 bases, there was a span of 8 bases. The CDR3 here is CATSRQGSYNEQFF. DNA for the CDR3: TGTGCCACCAGCAGACAGGGGAGCTACAATGAGCAGTTCTTC.

The chain uses TRBV27 and TRBJ2-5, with 8 nucleotides matching TRBD2. The V and J ends lost 7 bases and 5 bases, in that order; junction bases with no gene match: 9. Per germline, CDR1 MNHEY and CDR2 SMNVEV (reference sequence). CDR3 length equals 14 residues. The CDR3 DNA reads as TGTGCCAGCAACGGACGGGGGGGCCTGGAGACCCAGTACTTC. It translates to CASNGRGGLETQYF.

This clonotype has a handful of counts. J is TRBJ1-5 and V is TRBV7-2, with D perhaps matching TRBD1 (6 bases). Looked up from germline, CDR1 is SGHTA and CDR2 is FQGNSA. CDR3 length equals 15 residues. V was cut by 5 bases and J by 0 bases, with 11 bases left in between. For the CDR3, the DNA is TGTGCCAGCAGCCCAGGACAGTATAGCAATCAGCCCCAGCATTTT. Translated: CASSPGQYSNQPQHF.